The T cell receptor beta chain under discussion was sequenced for a study of cytomegalovirus exposure and HLA in healthy donors. Findings of the study overall: The authors listed roughly 150 TCR beta chains as cytomegalovirus-associated. Analyses of presence/absence relied on an assumption of roughly uniform sequencing depth across donors.

The PCR had 60 Vbeta and 13 Jbeta primers. Some clones are missing from TCRdb's copy, which holds only in-frame ones; the method was immunoSEQ multiplex PCR. The table counts around 100,000 clones; about 3% lies in the top ten. Regarding this clone: Its antigen is as yet unknown.

Germline loops: CDR1 LNHDA, CDR2 SQIVND (reference sequence). V shed 5 bases and J shed 1 base, with 12 bases lying between them. The CDR3 loop spans 15 amino acids. The chain couples TRBV19 to TRBJ2-1, with a weak D call TRBD1 (6 bases). The TCR comes from a man aged 35 to 55 in good health and CMV-seronegative. Sequenced material: PBMCs. This CDR3 reads CASSLGQGSYNEQFF. The CDR3, as DNA: TGTGCCAGTAGTCTGGGTCAGGGGTCCTACAATGAGCAGTTCTTC.